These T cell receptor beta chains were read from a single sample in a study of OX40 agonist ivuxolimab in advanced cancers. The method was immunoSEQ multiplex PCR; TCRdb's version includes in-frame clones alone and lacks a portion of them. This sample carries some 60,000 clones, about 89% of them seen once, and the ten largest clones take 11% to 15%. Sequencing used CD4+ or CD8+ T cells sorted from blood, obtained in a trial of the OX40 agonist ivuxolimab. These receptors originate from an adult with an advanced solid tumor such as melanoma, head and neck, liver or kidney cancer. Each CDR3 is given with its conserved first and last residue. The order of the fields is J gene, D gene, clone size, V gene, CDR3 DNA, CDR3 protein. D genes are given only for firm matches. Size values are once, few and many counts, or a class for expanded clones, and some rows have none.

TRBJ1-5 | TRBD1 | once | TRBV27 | TGTGCCAGCAGTTTATCCGGGGGACAGGGGAGCAATCAGCCCCAGCATTTT | CASSLSGGQGSNQPQHF
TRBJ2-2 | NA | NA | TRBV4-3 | TGCGCCAGCAGCGCACGGGGGCCGCAGAACACCGGGGAGCTGTTTTTT | CASSARGPQNTGELFF
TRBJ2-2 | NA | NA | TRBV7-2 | TGTGCCAGCAGCCGACGGGGGCCCTCGGCGGTCGGGGAGCTGTTTTTT | CASSRRGPSAVGELFF
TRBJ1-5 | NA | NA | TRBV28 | TGTGCCAGCAGTTTAGGGGGGCGCCGGAGCAATCAGCCCCAGCATTTT | CASSLGGRRSNQPQHF
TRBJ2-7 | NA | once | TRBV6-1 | TGTGCCAGCAGTGTTATTACGGGACCACCCTCCTACGAGCAGTACTTC | CASSVITGPPSYEQYF
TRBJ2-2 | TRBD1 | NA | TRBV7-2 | TGTGCCAGCAGCCGGGACAGGAACACCGGGGAGCTGTTTTTT | CASSRDRNTGELFF
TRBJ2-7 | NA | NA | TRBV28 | TGTGCCAGCAGTTTATTCACCGGGACGCCAGCCTACGAGCAGTACTTC | CASSLFTGTPAYEQYF
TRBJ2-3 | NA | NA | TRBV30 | TGTGCCTGGAGTAGCCCCACAGATACGCAGTATTTT | CAWSSPTDTQYF
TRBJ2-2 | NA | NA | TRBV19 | TGTGCCAGTGCTGCAGTTTGGACCGGGGAGCTGTTTTTT | CASAAVWTGELFF
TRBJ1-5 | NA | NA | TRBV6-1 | TGTGCCAGCAGTGTTTCCTGGATGAGCAATCAGCCCCAGCATTTT | CASSVSWMSNQPQHF
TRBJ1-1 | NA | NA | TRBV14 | TGTGCCAGCAGCCAAGCCACGGGGGCGCACACTGAAGCTTTCTTT | CASSQATGAHTEAFF
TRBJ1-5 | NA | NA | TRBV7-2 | TGTGCCAGCAGCCCGAACATCGGGGGCCCCCAGCATTTT | CASSPNIGGPQHF
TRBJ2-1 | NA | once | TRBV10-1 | TGCGCCACCACGGGGCGCTACAATGAGCAGTTCTTC | CATTGRYNEQFF
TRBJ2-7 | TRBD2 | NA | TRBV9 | TGTGCCAGCAGCGTAGGTCCAGCGGGAAGGGGTGAGCAGTACTTC | CASSVGPAGRGEQYF
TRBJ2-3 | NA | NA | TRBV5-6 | TGTGCCAGCAGCCCTTTAGCAGATACGCAGTATTTT | CASSPLADTQYF
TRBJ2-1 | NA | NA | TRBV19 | TGTGCCAGTAGTAGGTACAATGAGCAGTTCTTC | CASSRYNEQFF
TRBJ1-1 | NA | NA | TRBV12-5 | TGTGCTAGTAGCCTGGGCCGGCTGACTGAAGCTTTCTTT | CASSLGRLTEAFF
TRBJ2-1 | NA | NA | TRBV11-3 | TGTGCCAGCAGCTTAATAGCGCCGCAGCAGTTCTTC | CASSLIAPQQFF
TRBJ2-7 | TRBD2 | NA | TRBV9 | TGTGCCAGCAGCGTAGCCCCCTCTAGCGGCTACGAGCAGTACTTC | CASSVAPSSGYEQYF
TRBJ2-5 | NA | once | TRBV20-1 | TGCAGTGCTTTGAGCGGAGAGACCCAGTACTTC | CSALSGETQYF
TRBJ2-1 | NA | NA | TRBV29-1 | TGCAGCGTAGCAGGAAGCACCTACAATGAGCAGTTCTTC | CSVAGSTYNEQFF
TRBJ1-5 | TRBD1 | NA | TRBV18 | TGTGCCAGCTCACCTTCAACAGGGGGCAATGGTCAGCCCCAGCATTTT | CASSPSTGGNGQPQHF
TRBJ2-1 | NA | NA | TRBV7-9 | TGTGCCAGCAGCACCCCCCACAATGAGCAGTTCTTC | CASSTPHNEQFF
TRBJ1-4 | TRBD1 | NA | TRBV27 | TGTGCCAGCAGTTTGCGACAGGGTGGGGGTAGTGAAAAACTGTTTTTT | CASSLRQGGGSEKLFF
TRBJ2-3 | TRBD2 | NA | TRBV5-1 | TGCGCCAGCTGCTCAGCGGGAGGACCCACAGATACGCAGTATTTT | CASCSAGGPTDTQYF
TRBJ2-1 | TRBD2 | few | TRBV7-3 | TGTGCCAGCAGCCCCCGGACTAGCGGGAGCCGCAATGAGCAGTTCTTC | CASSPRTSGSRNEQFF
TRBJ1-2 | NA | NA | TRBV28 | TGTGCCAGCAGCCGGGGAGGGACGGGTGGCTACACCTTC | CASSRGGTGGYTF
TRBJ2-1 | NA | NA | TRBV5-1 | TGCGCCAGCAGCGCCCTAGGAGATGAGCAGTTCTTC | CASSALGDEQFF
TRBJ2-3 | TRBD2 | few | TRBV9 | TGTGCCAGCAGCGCCGATTTTAAGCGGGGGGGTACAGATACGCAGTATTTT | CASSADFKRGGTDTQYF
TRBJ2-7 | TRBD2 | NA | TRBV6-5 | TGTGCCAGCATCCCGGGACTAGCCGCATACGAGCAGTACTTC | CASIPGLAAYEQYF
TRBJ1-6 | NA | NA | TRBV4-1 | TGCGCCAGCAGCCAAGCCTGGATGCCAGGGAGCTCCTATAATTCACCCCTCCACTTT | CASSQAWMPGSSYNSPLHF
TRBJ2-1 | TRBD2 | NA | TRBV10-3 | TGTGCCATCAGTGGACCTTCCCCGGGAGGACCCTACAATGAGCAGTTCTTC | CAISGPSPGGPYNEQFF
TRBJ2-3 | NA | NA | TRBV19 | TGTGCCAGTAGCCCCGGGGACTTCGCCATTGCTACGCAGTATTTT | CASSPGDFAIATQYF
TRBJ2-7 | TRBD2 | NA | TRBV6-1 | TGTGCCAGCAGACTAGCGGGAGTGTACGAGCAGTACTTC | CASRLAGVYEQYF
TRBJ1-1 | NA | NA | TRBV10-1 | TGCGCCAGCAGATTAAGAGGGGATACCACTGAAGCTTTCTTT | CASRLRGDTTEAFF
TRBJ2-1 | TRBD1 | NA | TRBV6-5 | TGTGCCAGCAGTTACGAAGGAGGTCGGGCGGGACAGGCAGTCTTC | CASSYEGGRAGQAVF
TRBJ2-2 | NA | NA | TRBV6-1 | TGTGCCAGCAGTCTGCGGGATGGGGACACCGGGGAGCTGTTTTTT | CASSLRDGDTGELFF
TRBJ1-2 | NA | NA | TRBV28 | TGTGCCAGCAAGACCGACAGTGCACCCTCCTATGGCTACACCTTC | CASKTDSAPSYGYTF
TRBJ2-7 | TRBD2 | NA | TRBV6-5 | TGTGCCAGCAGTTACCGAAGGACTAGCGGGGATGGCGAGCAGTACTTC | CASSYRRTSGDGEQYF
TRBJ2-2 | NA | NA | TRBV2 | TGTGCCAGCAGTACAGAGGGAACCGGGGAGCTGTTTTTT | CASSTEGTGELFF
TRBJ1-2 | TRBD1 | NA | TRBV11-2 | TGTGCCAGCAGCTTAGTAGAAACAGGGGCCAGGGGCTACACCTTC | CASSLVETGARGYTF
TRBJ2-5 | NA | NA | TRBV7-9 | TGTGCCAGCAGCTTGGCGGTCCAGCAAGAGACCCAGTACTTC | CASSLAVQQETQYF
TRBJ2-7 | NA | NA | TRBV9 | TGTGCCAGCAGCGTAGGTGGCGCCGAGCAGTACTTC | CASSVGGAEQYF
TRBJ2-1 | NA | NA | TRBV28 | TGTGCCAGCAGTAGACACCGGGACCAAGGGAATGAGCAGTTCTTC | CASSRHRDQGNEQFF
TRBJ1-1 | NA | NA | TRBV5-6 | TGTGCCAGCAGCTTGGCCGGAGGGGTCCCGGGGGCTGAAGCTTTCTTT | CASSLAGGVPGAEAFF
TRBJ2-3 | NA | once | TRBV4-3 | TGCGCCAGCAGCCAAGATGGGACAACAGGGTCCACAGGAGATACGCAGTATTTT | CASSQDGTTGSTGDTQYF
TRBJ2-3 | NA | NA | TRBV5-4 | TGTGCCAGCAGCGGAAGCACAGATACGCAGTATTTT | CASSGSTDTQYF
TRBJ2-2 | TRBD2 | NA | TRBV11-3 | TGTGCCAGCAGCCTAGGGACTAGAGGTACCGGGGAGCTGTTTTTT | CASSLGTRGTGELFF
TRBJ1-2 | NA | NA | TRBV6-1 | TGTGCCAGCAGTAGGGGGGGCGGCTATGGCTACACCTTC | CASSRGGGYGYTF
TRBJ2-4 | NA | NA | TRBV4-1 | TGCGCCAGCAGCCACTCCCGGGACTACATTCAGTACTTC | CASSHSRDYIQYF
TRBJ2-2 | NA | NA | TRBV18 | TGTGCCAGCTCACCACTCTTGACTAGAGCAACCGGGGAGCTGTTTTTT | CASSPLLTRATGELFF
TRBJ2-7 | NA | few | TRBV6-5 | TGTGCCAGCAGAGATCGGGCCTTCGGGGAGCAGTACTTC | CASRDRAFGEQYF
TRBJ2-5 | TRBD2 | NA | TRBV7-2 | TGTGCCAGCAGCTTCAGCGGGAGGGCAGAGACCCAGTACTTC | CASSFSGRAETQYF
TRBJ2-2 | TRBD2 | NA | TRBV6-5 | TGTGCCAGCGGGACTAGCGGAGCGACCGGGGAGCTGTTTTTT | CASGTSGATGELFF
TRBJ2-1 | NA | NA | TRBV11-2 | TGTGCCAGCAGCTTATCGGACAGCTCCTACAATGAGCAGTTCTTC | CASSLSDSSYNEQFF
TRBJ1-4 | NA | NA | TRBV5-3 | TGTGCCAGCAGCTTAGAAGGGACTAATGAAAAACTGTTTTTT | CASSLEGTNEKLFF
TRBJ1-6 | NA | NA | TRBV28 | TGTGCCAGCAGTAACCGGGGGACAACCAATTCACCCCTCCACTTT | CASSNRGTTNSPLHF
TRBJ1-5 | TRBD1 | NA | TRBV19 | TGTGCCAGTAGTATATCCGGGACAGCCTATAGCAATCAGCCCCAGCATTTT | CASSISGTAYSNQPQHF
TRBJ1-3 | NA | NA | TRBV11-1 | TGTGCCAGCAGCTCGACGAAGGGAAACACCATATATTTT | CASSSTKGNTIYF
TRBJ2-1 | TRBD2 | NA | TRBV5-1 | TGCGCCAGCAGCTTGGGCGGGAGAGCCTACAATGAGCAGTTCTTC | CASSLGGRAYNEQFF